This T cell receptor beta chain was recorded in a study of technical replicates of blood from a few donors. The CDR3 runs 14 residues. Looked up from germline, CDR1 is MNHNY and CDR2 is SVGAGI (reference sequence). Between the trimmed V and J ends, which lost 2 bases and 3 bases, there was a span of 7 bases. Data came from immunoSEQ multiplex PCR; TCRdb stores just in-frame clones and leaves some out. The sample has 55,000 to 80,000 clones; just under 90% are singletons. The chain joins TRBV6-6 to TRBJ2-2; tentatively, D is TRBD1 (5 bases). The sequencing sample was made of PBMCs. The sequence derives from a human donor in good health. Some clones in this sample may be carry-over from other donors' samples. CDR3 nucleotides: TGTGCCAGCAGTTACGTCAGGGACACCGGGGAGCTGTTTTTT. It encodes CASSYVRDTGELFF.